The 25 T cell receptor beta chains given below trace back to one sample, sequenced in a study of blood T cell repertoires in COVID-19. Repertoires were generated with immunoSEQ multiplex PCR, while TCRdb's copy carries only in-frame clones and drops some. The data hold about 200,000 clones, with roughly nine tenths observed a single time. Material for sequencing was PBMCs or T cells enriched from blood (not recorded which). All receptors derive from a young woman who had recovered from COVID-19.

The chain has TRBV5-1 and TRBJ2-7; D remains unclear. Germline CDR1 and CDR2: SGHRS and YFSETQ. The CDR3 is 14 residues long. Trimming cost V 0 bases and J 3 bases, with 10 bases left between them. CDR3: CASSLVPGSYEQYF. Written as DNA, the CDR3 is TGCGCCAGCAGCTTGGTTCCAGGAAGCTACGAGCAGTACTTC.

The chain is built from TRBV18 and TRBJ1-5; TRBD1 agrees at 7 bases. Per germline, CDR1 KGHSH and CDR2 LQKENI. V was pared by 4 bases and J by 0 bases, with 6 bases of the junction left unmatched. This CDR3 spans 16 amino acids. The CDR3 bases are TGTGCCAGCTCACGAGGACAGGTTGATAGCAATCAGCCCCAGCATTTT. This translates into CASSRGQVDSNQPQHF.

V is TRBV2 and J is TRBJ2-1, with TRBD2 as a possible D gene (6 bases). This CDR3 has 13 amino acids. Trimming stripped 6 bases from V and 10 bases from J, with 16 bases between. Germline assignment: CDR1 SNHLY and CDR2 FYNNEI. CDR3 protein: CASSGDGGQEQFF. The CDR3, as DNA: TGTGCCAGCAGCGGGGACGGGGGTCAAGAGCAGTTCTTC.

This chain uses TRBV20-1 with TRBJ1-1, with D possibly being TRBD1 (5 bases). V shed 3 bases and J shed 6 bases, with 14 bases lying between them. This CDR3 region has 13 residues. Germline assignment: CDR1 DFQATT and CDR2 SNEGSKA (reference sequence). CDR3 residues: CSASEGLRAEAFF. In DNA form, the CDR3 reads TGCAGTGCTAGTGAGGGGTTGAGGGCTGAAGCTTTCTTT.

V and J are TRBV15 and TRBJ2-7, with D possibly being TRBD1 (5 bases). Germline CDR1 reads LNHNV; CDR2 reads YYDKDF (reference sequence). This CDR3 comprises 15 residues. The V gene lost 9 bases and the J gene lost 2 bases, with 20 bases spanning the gap. This CDR3 is CATSILDSSPYEQYF. DNA for the CDR3: TGTGCCACTTCCATCCTCGACAGTTCCCCCTACGAGCAGTACTTC.

The chain's CDR3 is CASSFGGTATRGSGNTIYF. The CDR3 nucleotides are TGCGCCAGCAGCTTCGGAGGGACAGCGACCCGAGGCTCTGGAAACACCATATATTTT. This rearrangement joins TRBV5-1 to TRBJ1-3; TRBD1 agrees at 7 bases. Germline values: CDR1 SGHRS, CDR2 YFSETQ. The CDR3 has 19 amino acids. With V trimmed by 2 bases and J by 0 bases, 14 bases remained unmatched.

The rearrangement links TRBV19 to TRBJ1-1, with 8 positions matching TRBD1. CDR1 LNHDA and CDR2 SQIVND come from the germline V gene (reference sequence). V dropped 10 bases and J dropped 0; count of bases not matched to a gene: 7. There are 14 residues in the CDR3. DNA for the CDR3: TGTGCCACCACCGAGACAGGGGTGAACACTGAAGCTTTCTTT. As protein: CATTETGVNTEAFF. Supplemented by reference TRBV19 and TRBJ1-1, the full variable domain reads DGGITQSPKYLFRKEGQNVTLSCEQNLNHDAMYWYRQDPGQGLRLIYYSQIVNDFQKGDIAEGYSVSREKKESFPLTVTSAQKNPTAFYLCATTETGVNTEAFFGQGTRLTVV.

This rearrangement joins TRBV27 to TRBJ2-6, with D perhaps matching TRBD1 (5 bases). Deletions cut 5 bases from V and 2 bases from J, with 10 bases between. This CDR3 is 15 amino acids long. The germline V gene encodes CDR1 MNHEY and CDR2 SMNVEV (reference sequence). The CDR3 DNA reads TGTGCCAGCAGTCCTGACAGAGCTGGGGCCAACGTCCTGACTTTC. Protein product: CASSPDRAGANVLTF.

The chain joins TRBV30 to TRBJ1-5; D ambiguous. This CDR3 contains 14 residues. V was clipped by 0 bases and J by 1 base, with 7 bases between them. Germline-derived CDR1 and CDR2 are GTSNPN and SVGIG (reference sequence). The CDR3 region is CAWSVGPSNQPQHF. The CDR3 DNA sequence: TGTGCCTGGAGTGTTGGCCCAAGCAATCAGCCCCAGCATTTT. The complete variable domain, with remaining parts taken from reference TRBV30 and TRBJ1-5, reads SQTIHQWPATLVQPVGSPLSLECTVEGTSNPNLYWYRQAAGRGLQLLFYSVGIGQISSEVPQNLSASRPQDRQFILSSKKLLLSDSGFYLCAWSVGPSNQPQHFGDGTRLSIL.

This chain connects TRBV7-9 to TRBJ2-3, with 7 bases aligning to TRBD2. CDR1 and CDR2 (germline): SEHNR, FQNEAQ (reference sequence). Unmatched junction bases numbered 7, after V lost 2 bases and J lost 2 bases. CDR3 size: 16 residues. The DNA of the CDR3 is TGTGCCAGCAGCTTAACCGGGACTATGAACACAGATACGCAGTATTTT. This codes for CASSLTGTMNTDTQYF.

This clone showed up just once. This chain connects TRBV28 to TRBJ1-5; 8 bases map to TRBD1. V lost 5 bases and J lost 6; bases outside the gene matches: 6. Germline values: CDR1 MDHEN, CDR2 SYDVKM. The CDR3 has 14 residues. CDR3 DNA sequence: TGTGCCAGCAGTATAAGACAGGGGATTCAGCCCCAGCATTTT. Its protein product is CASSIRQGIQPQHF.

This clone was seen only once. This chain connects TRBV28 to TRBJ1-2; possible D gene TRBD1, 6 bases. Germline-derived CDR1 and CDR2 are MDHEN and SYDVKM. The CDR3 extends over 16 amino acids. The V and J ends lost 3 bases and 1 base respectively, with 15 bases between them. The CDR3 bases are TGTGCCAGCAGTTTCTCAGGGGCTAAGTTTAACTATGGCTACACCTTC. This translates into CASSFSGAKFNYGYTF.

V usage is TRBV11-2 and J usage is TRBJ1-2; TRBD1 is a possible D gene (5 bases). Trimming removed 1 base at V and 6 bases at J, with 18 bases between. Germline V gives CDR1 SGHAT, CDR2 FQNNGV. The length of the CDR3 is 16 residues. The CDR3 sequence is CASSLVIGQGHNGYTF. CDR3 sequence (DNA): TGTGCCAGCAGCTTAGTAATTGGCCAGGGCCACAATGGCTACACCTTC.

The genes are TRBV28 and TRBJ1-2; 11 nucleotides agree with TRBD1. Germline assignment: CDR1 MDHEN and CDR2 SYDVKM. V lost 4 bases and J lost 5; bases outside the gene matches: 6. The CDR3 is 15 amino acids. Here the CDR3 DNA reads TGTGCCAGCAGTTCCCAGGGACAGGGGGGGTATGGCTACACCTTC. Translation gives CASSSQGQGGYGYTF.

This clone was seen a single time. The chain joins TRBV5-8 to TRBJ1-1, with 12 bases that match TRBD1. The germline gives CDR1 SGHTS, CDR2 YDEGEE. This CDR3 region has 13 residues. Trimming removed 3 bases from V and 11 bases from J; junction bases left unmatched: 5. The CDR3 DNA is TGTGCCAGCAGCTCCCGGGACAGGGGGCATGCTTTCTTT. This encodes CASSSRDRGHAFF.

J is TRBJ1-2 and V is TRBV6-2 or TRBV6-3; perhaps TRBD1 as D (5 bases). Germline CDR1 reads MNHEY; CDR2 reads SVGEGT. The CDR3 spans 16 residues. V was clipped by 0 bases and J by 5 bases, with 16 bases between them. CDR3 residues: CASSYSRAPNSYGYTF. The CDR3 bases are TGTGCCAGCAGTTACTCCAGGGCTCCAAATTCTTATGGCTACACCTTC.

This clone was detected only once. V and J are TRBV21-1 and TRBJ2-7; the table calls TRBD1, which could not be checked here. TRBV21-1 is shown as a pseudogene. CDR3 length equals 10 residues. CDR3 amino acids: CASRLTGEYF. The CDR3 nucleotides are TGTGCCAGCAGGTTGACAGGGGAGTACTTC.

This chain joins TRBV3-1 (or the pseudogene TRBV3-2) and TRBJ2-7, with 7 nucleotides matching TRBD2. CDR3 length: 14 residues. Trimming removed 1 base from V and 4 bases from J; junction bases left unmatched: 4. Germline V lookup: CDR1 LGHDT, CDR2 YNNKEL (reference sequence). The CDR3 sequence is CASSQGWRGYEQYF. In nucleotides, the CDR3 is TGTGCCAGCAGCCAAGGCTGGCGGGGGTACGAGCAGTACTTC.

This clone has only one observation. The chain carries TRBV10-3 and TRBJ2-7, with 7 bases identical to TRBD1. The CDR3 is 14 residues long. Looked up from germline, CDR1 is ENHRY and CDR2 is SYGVKD. V lost 8 bases and J lost 5; bases outside the gene matches: 12. CDR3 sequence (DNA): TGTGCCATCCACGGACGACAGGGCAGCAACGAGCAGTACTTC. It translates to CAIHGRQGSNEQYF.

This clone was picked up one time. This chain joins TRBV2 and TRBJ1-3; TRBD1 is a possible D gene (6 bases). The CDR3 loop spans 14 amino acids. With 5 bases removed from V and 4 bases from J, the gap between germline ends came to 12 bases. Germline assignment: CDR1 SNHLY and CDR2 FYNNEI. Written as DNA, the CDR3 is TGTGCCAGCAGTACCCGGGACATAGGAAACACCATATATTTT. This gives the protein CASSTRDIGNTIYF.

The chain combines TRBV25-1 with TRBJ1-5; the match to TRBD1 covers 7 bases. Germline assignment: CDR1 MGHDK and CDR2 SYGVNS. This CDR3 has 15 amino acids. Germline trimming cut 3 bases from V and 4 bases from J; bases unmatched to any gene: 6. The DNA of the CDR3 is TGTGCCAGCAGTGACCCCGGGACAGAGAATCAGCCCCAGCATTTT. This gives the protein CASSDPGTENQPQHF. The full variable domain, in which reference TRBV25-1 and TRBJ1-5 provide the parts outside the CDR3, is EADIYQTPRYLVIGTGKKITLECSQTMGHDKMYWYQQDPGMELHLIHYSYGVNSTEKGDLSSESTVSRIRTEHFPLTLESARPSHTSQYLCASSDPGTENQPQHFGDGTRLSIL.

The V call is TRBV15, the J call TRBJ2-3; D may be TRBD2 (5 bases). The CDR3 consists of 12 residues. From germline, CDR1 is LNHNV and CDR2 YYDKDF (reference sequence). Trimming pared 8 bases from V and 2 bases from J, leaving 8 bases between. The CDR3 nucleotides are TGTGCCACCTCCGGGAACACAGATACGCAGTATTTT. Its translation is CATSGNTDTQYF. The full variable domain, rest sourced from reference TRBV15 and TRBJ2-3, is DAMVIQNPRYQVTQFGKPVTLSCSQTLNHNVMYWYQQKSSQAPKLLFHYYDKDFNNEADTPDNFQSRRPNTSFCFLDIRSPGLGDTAMYLCATSGNTDTQYFGPGTRLTVL.

The chain employs TRBV30 and TRBJ1-1; no clear D. Germline V gives CDR1 GTSNPN, CDR2 SVGIG (reference sequence). Trimming removed 0 bases from V and 0 bases from J, with 8 bases in between. The CDR3 is 14 amino acids. The CDR3 reads CAWSVPDMNTEAFF. In nucleotides, the CDR3 is TGTGCCTGGAGTGTACCAGATATGAACACTGAAGCTTTCTTT.

This clone appeared a few times. V usage is TRBV7-8 and J usage is TRBJ2-7; 7 bases fit TRBD1. From germline, CDR1 is SGHVS and CDR2 FQNEAQ. The CDR3 sequence is 13 residues long. V lost 4 bases, J lost 1 base, and 1 base stayed unmatched. The CDR3 here is CASSSTGSYEQYF. The CDR3 region has the DNA TGTGCCAGCAGCTCGACAGGGTCCTACGAGCAGTACTTC.

The chain uses TRBV4-1 and TRBJ2-7; TRBD1 agrees at 8 bases. Germline values: CDR1 MGHRA, CDR2 YSYEKL. This CDR3 spans 16 amino acids. With V trimmed by 4 bases and J by 6 bases, 14 bases remained unmatched. The CDR3: CASSPLLDREAIEQYF. The CDR3 coding sequence is TGCGCCAGCAGCCCCCTCCTGGACAGGGAGGCGATCGAGCAGTACTTC.